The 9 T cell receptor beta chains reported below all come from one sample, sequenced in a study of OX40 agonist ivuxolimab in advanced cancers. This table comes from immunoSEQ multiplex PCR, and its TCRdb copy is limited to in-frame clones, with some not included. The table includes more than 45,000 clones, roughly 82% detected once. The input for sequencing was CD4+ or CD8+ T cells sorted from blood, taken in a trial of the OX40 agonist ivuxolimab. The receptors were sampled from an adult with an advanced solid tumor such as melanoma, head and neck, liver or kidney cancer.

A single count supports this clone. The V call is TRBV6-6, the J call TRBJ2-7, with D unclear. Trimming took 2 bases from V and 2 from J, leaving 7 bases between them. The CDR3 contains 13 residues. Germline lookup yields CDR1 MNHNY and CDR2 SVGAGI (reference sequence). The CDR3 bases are TGTGCCAGCAGTTACGCAGGCCCCTACGAGCAGTACTTC. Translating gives CASSYAGPYEQYF.

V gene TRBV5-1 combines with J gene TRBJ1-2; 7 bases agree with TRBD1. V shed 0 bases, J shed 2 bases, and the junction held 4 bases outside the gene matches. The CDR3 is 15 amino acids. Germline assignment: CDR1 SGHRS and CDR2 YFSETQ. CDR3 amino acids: CASSLEAGGNYGYTF. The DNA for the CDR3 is TGCGCCAGCAGCTTGGAGGCAGGGGGGAACTATGGCTACACCTTC.

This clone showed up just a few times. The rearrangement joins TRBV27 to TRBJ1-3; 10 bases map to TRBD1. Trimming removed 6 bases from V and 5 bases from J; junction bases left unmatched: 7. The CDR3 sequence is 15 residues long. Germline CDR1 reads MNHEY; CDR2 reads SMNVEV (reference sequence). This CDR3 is CASSPGTGVRNTIYF. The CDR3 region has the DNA TGTGCCAGCAGCCCCGGGACAGGGGTGAGAAACACCATATATTTT.

CDR3 in amino acids: CAWSPGNGYTF. In DNA, the CDR3 is TGTGCCTGGAGCCCGGGGAATGGCTACACCTTC. This chain uses TRBV30 with TRBJ1-2; no clear D. V was cut by 3 bases and J by 6 bases, with 8 bases left in between. Germline CDR1 GTSNPN, CDR2 SVGIG (reference sequence). The CDR3 length is 11 residues.

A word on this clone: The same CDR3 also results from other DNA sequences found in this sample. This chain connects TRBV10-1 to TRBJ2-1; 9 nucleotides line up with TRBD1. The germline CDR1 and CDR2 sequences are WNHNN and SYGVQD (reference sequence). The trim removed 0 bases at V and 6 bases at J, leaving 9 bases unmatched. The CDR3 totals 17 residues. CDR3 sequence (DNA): TGCGCCAGCAGTGAGTCGACTCCCGGGACAGGGTTCAATGAGCAGTTCTTC. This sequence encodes CASSESTPGTGFNEQFF.

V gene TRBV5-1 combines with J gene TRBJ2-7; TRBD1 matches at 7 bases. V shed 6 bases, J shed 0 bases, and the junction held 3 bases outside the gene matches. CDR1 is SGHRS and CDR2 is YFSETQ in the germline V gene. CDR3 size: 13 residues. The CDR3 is CASKTGSSYEQYF. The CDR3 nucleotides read TGCGCCAGCAAGACAGGGAGCTCCTACGAGCAGTACTTC.

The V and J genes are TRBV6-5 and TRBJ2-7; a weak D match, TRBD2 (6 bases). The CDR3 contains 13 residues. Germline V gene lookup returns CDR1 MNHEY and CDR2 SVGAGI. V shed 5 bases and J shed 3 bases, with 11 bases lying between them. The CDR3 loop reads CASSASGVYEQYF. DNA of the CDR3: TGTGCCAGCAGTGCCTCGGGGGTCTACGAGCAGTACTTC.

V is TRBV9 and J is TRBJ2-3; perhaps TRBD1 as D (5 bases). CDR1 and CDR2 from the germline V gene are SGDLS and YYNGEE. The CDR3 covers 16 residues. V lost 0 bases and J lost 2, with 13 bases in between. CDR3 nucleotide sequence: TGTGCCAGCAGCGTAGGATACAGGTCTCCCACAGATACGCAGTATTTT. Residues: CASSVGYRSPTDTQYF.

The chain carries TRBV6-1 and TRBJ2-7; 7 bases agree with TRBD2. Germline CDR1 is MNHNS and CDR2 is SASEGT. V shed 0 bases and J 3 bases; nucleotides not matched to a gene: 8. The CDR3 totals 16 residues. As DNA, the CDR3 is TGTGCCAGCAGTGAAGCAGAGACTAGCTGGTACTACGAGCAGTACTTC. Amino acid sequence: CASSEAETSWYYEQYF.